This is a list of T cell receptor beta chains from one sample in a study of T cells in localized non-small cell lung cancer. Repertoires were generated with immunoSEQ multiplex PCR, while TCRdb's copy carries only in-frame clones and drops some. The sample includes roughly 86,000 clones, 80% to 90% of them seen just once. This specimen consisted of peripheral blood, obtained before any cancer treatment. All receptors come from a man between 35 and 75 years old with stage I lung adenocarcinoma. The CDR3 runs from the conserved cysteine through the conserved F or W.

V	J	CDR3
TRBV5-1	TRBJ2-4	CASNPGQGVFGKNIQYF
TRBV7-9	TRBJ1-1	CASSYWTGANTEAFF
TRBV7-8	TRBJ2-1	CASSLQGRVRDEQFF
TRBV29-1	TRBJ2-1	CSGGRMVRDEQFF
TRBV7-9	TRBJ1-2	CASTNVGAGGYTF
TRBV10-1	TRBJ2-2	CASTTRAAGELFF
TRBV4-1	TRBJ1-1	CASSQEGGYTEAFF
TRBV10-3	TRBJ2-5	CAISEREETQYF
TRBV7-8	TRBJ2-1	CASSRSGTSGRRLNEQFF
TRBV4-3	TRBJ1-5	CASSQQTGSNQPQHF
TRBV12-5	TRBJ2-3	CASGSGLAGFTDTQYF
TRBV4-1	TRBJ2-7	CASSQDHGRTNSYEQYF
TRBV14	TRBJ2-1	CASSQWGLRNNEQFF
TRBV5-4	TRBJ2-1	CASSPLAGALNEQFF
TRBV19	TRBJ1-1	CASSRGQLNTEAFF
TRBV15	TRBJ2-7	CATSRDIAGAGEQYF
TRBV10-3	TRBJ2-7	CAISPGLAGQTSYEQYF
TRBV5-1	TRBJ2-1	CASYQGAPGNEQFF
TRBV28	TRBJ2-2	CASSLGTNTGELFF
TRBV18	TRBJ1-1	CASVFSPRDTEAFF
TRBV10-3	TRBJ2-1	CAISEPRGDEQFF
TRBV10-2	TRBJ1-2	CASSDAGTGGGGYTF
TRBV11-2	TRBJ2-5	CASSRLSDRAETQYF
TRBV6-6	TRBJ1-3	CASISDRSSSGNTIYF
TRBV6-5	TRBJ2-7	CASSYGTTEQYF
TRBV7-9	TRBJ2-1	CASSVGQGSEQFF
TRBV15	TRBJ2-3	CATSREKTGAATDTQYF
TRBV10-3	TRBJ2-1	CAIRDNEQFF
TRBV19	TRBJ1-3	CASSIRPVPRSGNTIYF
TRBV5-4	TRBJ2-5	CASSGWDRSTQETQYF
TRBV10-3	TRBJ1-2	CAITGDRDSYTF
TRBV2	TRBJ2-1	CASVLGLGEGNEQFF
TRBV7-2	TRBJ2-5	CASSSPGLAKETQYF
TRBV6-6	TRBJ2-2	CASSFARNTGELFF
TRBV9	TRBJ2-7	CASSVESGSSYEQYF
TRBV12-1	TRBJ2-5	CASSLSSRPETQYF
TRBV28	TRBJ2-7	CASSFTSAAEQYF
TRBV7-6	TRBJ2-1	CASSLEGPAGGYHNEQFF
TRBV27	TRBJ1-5	CASRPGRVNQPQHF
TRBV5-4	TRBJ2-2	CASSLGTNTGELFF
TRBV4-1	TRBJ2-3	CASSRQEREWDTQYF
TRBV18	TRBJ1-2	CASSPLPPGGYGYTF
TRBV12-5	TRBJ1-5	CASGLVGAYSNQPQHF
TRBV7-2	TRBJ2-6	CASSPGQTGANVLTF
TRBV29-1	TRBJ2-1	CSVEGSGQEQFF
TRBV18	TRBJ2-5	CASSVAGWGASETQYF
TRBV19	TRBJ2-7	CASSKTSYSPGDEQYF
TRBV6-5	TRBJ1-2	CASSYMQNPYGYTF
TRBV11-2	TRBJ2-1	CASSLDYYGATSGYNEQFF
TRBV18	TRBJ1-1	CASSPQVTGQIRTGWGAFF
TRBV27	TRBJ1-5	CASSVLGTAPNQPQHF
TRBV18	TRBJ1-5	CASSPAGTNQPQHF
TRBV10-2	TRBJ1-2	CASSQTRQGSNYGYTF
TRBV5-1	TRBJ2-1	CASSSASGRVHNEQFF
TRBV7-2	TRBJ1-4	CASSLAAGNEKLFF
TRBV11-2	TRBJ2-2	CASSRTTGTGELFF